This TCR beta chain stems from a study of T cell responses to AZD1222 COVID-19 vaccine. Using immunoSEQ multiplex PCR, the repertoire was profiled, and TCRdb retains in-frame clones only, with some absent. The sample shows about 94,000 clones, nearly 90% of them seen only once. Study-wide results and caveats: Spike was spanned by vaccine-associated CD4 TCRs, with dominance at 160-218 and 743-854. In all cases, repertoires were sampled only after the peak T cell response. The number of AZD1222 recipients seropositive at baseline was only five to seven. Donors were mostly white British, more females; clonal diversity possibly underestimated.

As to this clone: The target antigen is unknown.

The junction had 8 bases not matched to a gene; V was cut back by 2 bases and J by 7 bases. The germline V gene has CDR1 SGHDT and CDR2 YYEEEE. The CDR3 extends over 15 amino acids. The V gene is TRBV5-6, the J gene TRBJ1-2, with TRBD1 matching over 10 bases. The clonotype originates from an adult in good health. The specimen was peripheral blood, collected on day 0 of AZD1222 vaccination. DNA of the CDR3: TGTGCCAGCAGCTTTGCTCAGGACAGGGGGGGTGGCTACACCTTC. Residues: CASSFAQDRGGGYTF.